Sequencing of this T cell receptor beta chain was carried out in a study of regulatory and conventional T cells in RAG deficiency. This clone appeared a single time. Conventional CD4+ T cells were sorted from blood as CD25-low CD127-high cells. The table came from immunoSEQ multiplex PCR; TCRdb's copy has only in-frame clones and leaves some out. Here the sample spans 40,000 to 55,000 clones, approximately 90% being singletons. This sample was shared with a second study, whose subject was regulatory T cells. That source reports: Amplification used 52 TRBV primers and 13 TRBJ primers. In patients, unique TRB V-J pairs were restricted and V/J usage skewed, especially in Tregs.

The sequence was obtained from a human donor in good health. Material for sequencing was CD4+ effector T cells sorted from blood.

Here the CDR3 DNA reads TGTGCCAGCAGTTTCACTAGCGGGAGGCAAGAGACCCAGTACTTC. This gives the protein CASSFTSGRQETQYF. The chain is built from TRBV6-5 and TRBJ2-5; 12 bases are shared with TRBD2. Losses at the gene ends were 4 bases for V and 2 bases for J; bases not matched to a gene: 2. CDR3 length equals 15 residues. Germline-derived CDR1 and CDR2 are MNHEY and SVGAGI.